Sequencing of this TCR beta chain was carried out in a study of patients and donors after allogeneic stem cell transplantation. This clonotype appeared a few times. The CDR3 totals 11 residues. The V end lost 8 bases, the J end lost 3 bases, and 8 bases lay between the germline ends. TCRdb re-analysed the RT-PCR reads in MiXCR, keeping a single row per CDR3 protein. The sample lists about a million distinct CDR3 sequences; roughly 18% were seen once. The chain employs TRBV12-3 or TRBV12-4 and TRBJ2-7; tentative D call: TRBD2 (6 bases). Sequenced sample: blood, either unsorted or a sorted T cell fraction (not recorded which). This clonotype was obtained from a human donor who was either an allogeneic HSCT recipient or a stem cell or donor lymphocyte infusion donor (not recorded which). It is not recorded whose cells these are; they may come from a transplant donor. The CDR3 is CASGTGYEQYF. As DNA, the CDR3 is TGTGCCAGCGGGACTGGCTACGAGCAGTACTTC.